The TCR beta chain under discussion was sequenced for a study of monozygotic twins with inflammatory bowel disease. Overall study results and limits: Discordant twins had repertoire similarity that did not differ from that of concordant twins, possibly from limited power. Fewer shared clonotypes with others were found in IBD patients than in healthy twins, especially with disease activity.

On this clonotype itself: Its antigen remains unidentified.

Germline V gene data show CDR1 as SNHLY and CDR2 as FYNNEI. The CDR3 is 12 amino acids. With the 5' RACE reads reprocessed, TCRdb shows one record per CDR3 protein and no DNA. Recorded for this sample: some 450,000 distinct CDR3 sequences. This receptor was obtained from a human donor with ulcerative colitis or Crohn's disease, or a healthy co-twin of an affected twin (not recorded which). The specimen sequenced was blood. The rearrangement links TRBV2 to TRBJ2-5; as DNA is missing, the TRBD2 call by TCRdb cannot be tested. Here the CDR3 reads CASCGLQETQYF.